This entry lists 16 T cell receptor beta chains sequenced from one sample in a study of beta chain features in type 1 diabetes. The authors reverse transcribed all of the isolated RNA, so sequencing captured expressed TCRB transcripts. Clones were read by immunoSEQ multiplex PCR, and TCRdb kept only the in-frame ones, dropping some. The table has 900,000 or so clones, about 17% seen once. Material for sequencing was naive CD4+ T cells from blood. These TCRs come from a woman in her late teens or twenties in good health.

In this sample, this clone turned up a few times. This rearrangement joins TRBV29-1 to TRBJ1-4, with 7 positions matching TRBD1. Trimming cost V 7 bases and J 6 bases; bases outside gene matches: 8. CDR1 is SQVTM and CDR2 is ANQGSEA in the germline V gene. There are 13 residues in the CDR3. The CDR3, as DNA: TGCAGCGCCGGAGGACAGGTGTATGAAAAACTGTTTTTT. As protein: CSAGGQVYEKLFF.

This clone was picked up a small number of times. V is TRBV7-2 and J is TRBJ1-2; D gene ambiguous. The V gene's germline CDR1 is SGHTA and CDR2 FQGNSA. The CDR3 sequence is 14 residues long. Trimming took 4 bases from V and 8 from J, leaving 17 bases between them. CDR3 amino acids: CASSSAGGYWGYTF. The CDR3 bases are TGTGCCAGCAGCTCAGCGGGAGGATACTGGGGCTACACCTTC.

The chain employs TRBV27 and TRBJ2-5; 9 nucleotides line up with TRBD2. J gave up 7 bases and V 2 bases, and 5 bases lay outside the gene matches. Germline V gene sequence: CDR1 MNHEY, CDR2 SMNVEV (reference sequence). The CDR3 extends over 14 amino acids. The CDR3, as DNA: TGTGCCAGCAGTTTACGGGGACTAGCCGCGACCCAGTACTTC. Protein sequence: CASSLRGLAATQYF.

This clone occurred a few times. This chain joins TRBV5-1 and TRBJ1-1; D is ambiguous. Trimming cost V 0 bases and J 2 bases, with 8 bases left between them. The CDR3 spans 14 residues. The germline V gene encodes CDR1 SGHRS and CDR2 YFSETQ. In DNA, the CDR3 is TGCGCCAGCAGCTTGGCCGCCGGTAACACTGAAGCTTTCTTT. Protein: CASSLAAGNTEAFF.

The V gene is TRBV7-6, the J gene TRBJ2-3, with 7 positions matching TRBD1. This CDR3 spans 15 amino acids. The germline CDR1 and CDR2 sequences are SGHVS and FNYEAQ. With V trimmed by 3 bases and J by 2 bases, 5 bases remained unmatched. The CDR3 DNA reads as TGTGCCAGCAGCTTTAACAGGGGCCCCACAGATACGCAGTATTTT. It specifies CASSFNRGPTDTQYF.

This clone was picked up a small number of times. The rearrangement joins TRBV14 to TRBJ2-1, with TRBD2 matching 11 bases. The ends lost 8 bases at V and 9 bases at J; junction bases unmatched: 15. Germline-derived CDR1 and CDR2 are SGHDN and FVKESK. The CDR3 spans 16 residues. The CDR3 coding sequence is TGTGCCAGCCTGAAGATGGGACTAGCGGTCGTGGGTGAGCAGTTCTTC. Protein product: CASLKMGLAVVGEQFF. Complete variable domain (other parts from reference TRBV14 and TRBJ2-1): EAGVTQFPSHSVIEKGQTVTLRCDPISGHDNLYWYRRVMGKEIKFLLHFVKESKQDESGMPNNRFLAERTGGTYSTLKVQPAELEDSGVYFCASLKMGLAVVGEQFFGPGTRLTVL.

This clone was seen only a few times. The chain links TRBV28 to TRBJ1-3; D is undetermined. From germline, CDR1 is MDHEN and CDR2 SYDVKM. The ends were cut back, 3 bases at V and 2 bases at J, with 5 bases in the middle. The CDR3 has 13 amino acids. This chain's CDR3 is CASSFQAGNTIYF. In nucleotides, the CDR3 is TGTGCCAGCAGTTTCCAAGCTGGAAACACCATATATTTT.

The V and J genes are TRBV6-7 and TRBJ2-5; D remains ambiguous. TRBV6-7 is sorted into the ORF group, with uncertain function. The CDR3 runs 10 residues. CDR3 amino acids: CMGPRETQYF. CDR3 coding DNA: TGTATGGGTCCTAGGGAGACCCAGTACTTC.

This clone appeared a few times. The chain has TRBV2 and TRBJ2-7, with D possibly matching TRBD1 (6 bases). V lost 9 bases to trimming and J lost 2 bases, with 14 bases between them. In germline, CDR1 is SNHLY, CDR2 FYNNEI. The CDR3 contains 13 residues. In DNA form, the CDR3 reads TGTGCCAGTGGCGAAGGGGGACCCTACGAGCAGTACTTC. It yields the protein CASGEGGPYEQYF.

V is TRBV2 and J is TRBJ2-5; tentatively, D is TRBD1 or TRBD2 (6 bases each). Germline assignment: CDR1 SNHLY and CDR2 FYNNEI. Trimming shortened V by 6 bases and J by 5 bases, and 19 bases separated the two germline ends. The CDR3 is made up of 15 amino acids. The CDR3 nucleotides are TGTGCCAGCAGCTATATAGCGGAGAGGGGGGAGACCCAGTACTTC. Translated: CASSYIAERGETQYF.

The chain links TRBV7-9 to TRBJ2-1, with TRBD2 matching over 7 bases. There are 15 residues in the CDR3. Germline lookup yields CDR1 SEHNR and CDR2 FQNEAQ (reference sequence). The trim removed 5 bases at V and 3 bases at J, leaving 7 bases unmatched. The CDR3 reads CASSLTGTNYNEQFF. The CDR3 bases are TGTGCCAGCAGCCTGACTGGGACTAACTACAATGAGCAGTTCTTC. Drawing the rest from reference TRBV7-9 and TRBJ2-1, the complete variable domain is DTGVSQNPRHKITKRGQNVTFRCDPISEHNRLYWYRQTLGQGPEFLTYFQNEAQLEKSRLLSDRFSAERPKGSFSTLEIQRTEQGDSAMYLCASSLTGTNYNEQFFGPGTRLTVL.

The sample holds one count of this clone. This chain connects TRBV13 to TRBJ2-2; TRBD2 matches at 7 bases. The CDR3 contains 16 residues. Trimming cost V 5 bases and J 3 bases; bases outside gene matches: 9. Germline lookup yields CDR1 PRHDT and CDR2 FYEKMQ (reference sequence). CDR3 nucleotides: TGTGCCAGCAGCCGAGGCCGGGGAGGGTACACCGGGGAGCTGTTTTTT. It encodes CASSRGRGGYTGELFF.

The genes are TRBV18 and TRBJ2-5; D remains unclear. The J call is uncertain, as TRBJ2-7 better fits the DNA end. Germline CDR1 reads KGHSH; CDR2 reads LQKENI. The CDR3 runs 11 residues. CDR3 sequence reads: CASSPNYEQYF. CDR3 DNA sequence: TGTGCCAGCTCACCAAACTACGAGCAGTACTTC.

This clone came up a few times. This CDR3 is also generated by other DNA sequences in the sample. The V and J genes are TRBV7-9 and TRBJ2-3; D remains unclear. The germline gives CDR1 SEHNR, CDR2 FQNEAQ (reference sequence). The CDR3 is 12 amino acids. V was clipped by 4 bases and J by 5 bases, with 7 bases between them. The CDR3 nucleotides are TGTGCCAGCAGCTACTCGGTAGATACGCAGTATTTT. Protein product: CASSYSVDTQYF.

V is TRBV7-5 and J is TRBJ2-3; the D call TRBD1 from the table was never checked on the DNA. TRBV7-5 is marked as a pseudogene. The CDR3 runs to 15 residues. DNA of the CDR3: TGTGCCAGAAGCTTAGCGCAGGACAGGCCAGATACGCAGTATTTT. Encoded protein: CARSLAQDRPDTQYF.

This rearrangement joins TRBV6-6 to TRBJ2-7; 9 nucleotides agree with TRBD1. There are 16 residues in the CDR3. Germline CDR1 MNHNY, CDR2 SVGAGI (reference sequence). V was clipped by 0 bases and J by 1 base; unmatched bases: 4. CDR3 in amino acids: CASSYSGGTGSYEQYF. The CDR3 DNA reads as TGTGCCAGCAGTTACTCGGGCGGGACAGGGTCCTACGAGCAGTACTTC.